The next 16 T cell receptor beta chains were all read from a single sample in a study of blood T cells in healthy people across ages. The authors ran a second PCR of 7 to 11 cycles using a sample-barcoded 5' primer and a J-beta primer mix. Using its own MiXCR run on the 5' RACE reads, TCRdb lists one record per CDR3 protein. The profile shows over 1.5 million distinct CDR3 sequences, approximately 50% of them singletons. The sample was blood. The source is a woman in her thirties or forties in good health.

This clonotype occurred a few times. V and J are TRBV27 and TRBJ2-7; D remains ambiguous. The CDR3 loop spans 13 amino acids. The germline V and J ends were trimmed by 6 bases and 4 bases, with 13 bases remaining between them. Germline V gene sequence: CDR1 MNHEY, CDR2 SMNVEV (reference sequence). The CDR3 spells CASSDPAKYEQYF. The CDR3 bases are TGTGCCAGCAGCGACCCTGCGAAGTACGAGCAGTACTTC.

This chain links TRBV24-1 with TRBJ2-5; TRBD2 matches 7 bases. This CDR3 region has 15 residues. Unmatched junction bases numbered 8, after V lost 5 bases and J lost 3 bases. Germline CDR1 is KGHDR and CDR2 is SFDVKD. CDR3 sequence reads: CATSALESGKETQYF. The CDR3 DNA follows: TGTGCCACCAGTGCCTTAGAGAGCGGGAAAGAGACCCAGTACTTC.

This clonotype appeared a few times. V gene TRBV4-3 combines with J gene TRBJ2-1; D gene ambiguous. The germline V gene encodes CDR1 LGHNA and CDR2 YSLEER. V dropped 4 bases and J dropped 5 bases, with 12 bases sitting between them. This CDR3 has 14 residues. CDR3 amino acids: CASSRQTYNNEQFF. The CDR3, as DNA: TGCGCCAGCAGCCGACAAACGTACAACAATGAGCAGTTCTTC.

The chain employs TRBV6-5 and TRBJ2-3; tentative D call: TRBD2 (6 bases). In germline, CDR1 is MNHEY, CDR2 SVGAGI. This CDR3 comprises 17 residues. V shed 0 bases and J shed 0 bases, with 13 bases lying between them. CDR3 residues: CASSYSGFAGSTDTQYF. CDR3 bases: TGTGCCAGCAGTTACTCAGGGTTCGCGGGGAGCACAGATACGCAGTATTTT.

V gene TRBV10-3 combines with J gene TRBJ2-1; perhaps TRBD2 as D (5 bases). Trimming removed 3 bases from V and 7 bases from J, with 7 bases in between. The germline V gene has CDR1 ENHRY and CDR2 SYGVKD. This CDR3 is built from 12 residues. The CDR3 region has the DNA TGTGCCATCAGTGACAGAGGGAATGAGCAGTTCTTC. Amino acid sequence: CAISDRGNEQFF.

This rearrangement joins TRBV28 to TRBJ1-2; D ambiguous. The CDR3 has 18 residues. Germline CDR1 MDHEN, CDR2 SYDVKM. The V end lost 0 bases, the J end lost 0 bases, and 17 bases lay between the germline ends. CDR3 bases: TGTGCCAGCAGTTTATGGAGGGATTTTCCCCAGGCTAACTATGGCTACACCTTC. Its protein product is CASSLWRDFPQANYGYTF.

The gene calls are TRBV6-5 and TRBJ1-1, with 12 bases aligning to TRBD1. CDR1 and CDR2 from the germline V gene are MNHEY and SVGAGI. The V segment lost 6 bases and the J segment 4 bases; nucleotides outside the gene matches: 6. The CDR3 is 15 amino acids. CDR3 in amino acids: CASRPTGQGATEAFF. In nucleotides, the CDR3 is TGTGCCAGCAGACCTACGGGACAGGGGGCCACTGAAGCTTTCTTT.

The gene calls are TRBV18 and TRBJ2-1; TRBD2 matches 7 bases. V was clipped by 4 bases and J by 7 bases; unmatched bases: 4. This CDR3 region has 13 residues. Germline CDR1 reads KGHSH; CDR2 reads LQKENI. The DNA of the CDR3 is TGTGCCAGCTCACAAAGGGAGGGGAATGAGCAGTTCTTC. It specifies CASSQREGNEQFF.

The chain joins TRBV28 to TRBJ2-5; TRBD1 or TRBD2 may be the D gene (6 bases each). V was clipped by 2 bases and J by 0 bases, with 16 bases between them. Looked up from germline, CDR1 is MDHEN and CDR2 is SYDVKM. The CDR3 sequence is 17 residues long. CDR3 protein: CASSLGWGALHQETQYF. The CDR3 DNA reads TGTGCCAGCAGTTTAGGTTGGGGGGCCCTCCACCAAGAGACCCAGTACTTC.

This clonotype was seen more than once but under ten times. V usage is TRBV6-1 and J usage is TRBJ1-2; D call uncertain. The V and J ends lost 1 base and 3 bases respectively, with 0 bases between them. This CDR3 region has 11 residues. CDR1 is MNHNS and CDR2 is SASEGT in the germline V gene. CDR3: CASSEDYGYTF. In DNA form, the CDR3 reads TGTGCCAGCAGTGAAGACTATGGCTACACCTTC.

The chain carries TRBV20-1 and TRBJ1-2; D unresolved. V gave up 4 bases and J gave up 8 bases, with 14 bases separating them. The CDR3 is 12 residues long. Germline V gene data show CDR1 as DFQATT and CDR2 as SNEGSKA (reference sequence). This CDR3 reads CSATDLSSGYTF. The DNA for the CDR3 is TGCAGTGCTACTGATTTAAGTTCGGGCTACACCTTC.

The genes are TRBV5-6 and TRBJ2-1, with D possibly being TRBD2 (6 bases). CDR3 size: 16 residues. CDR1 and CDR2 from the germline V gene are SGHDT and YYEEEE. The V end was cut by 0 bases, the J end by 5 bases, with 15 bases between. CDR3 residues: CASSLEGSRTNNEQFF. The CDR3 DNA reads as TGTGCCAGCAGCTTGGAAGGGTCTAGGACTAACAATGAGCAGTTCTTC.

This clonotype was detected only a few times. V gene TRBV6-5 combines with J gene TRBJ2-3; maybe TRBD2 (6 bases). The CDR3 runs to 11 residues. CDR1 MNHEY and CDR2 SVGAGI come from the germline V gene. V was clipped by 8 bases and J by 5 bases, with 8 bases between them. CDR3 residues: CASLGGDTQYF. As DNA, the CDR3 is TGTGCCAGCCTCGGGGGAGATACGCAGTATTTT.

This clonotype was detected only a few times. The V call is TRBV7-2, the J call TRBJ2-1; D is possibly TRBD1 or TRBD2 (5 bases each). The germline CDR1 and CDR2 sequences are SGHTA and FQGNSA. Trimming took off 2 bases at V and 10 bases at J, with 12 bases between the two ends. This CDR3 is built from 13 residues. CDR3 protein: CASSLTRDREQFF. CDR3 nucleotide sequence: TGTGCCAGCAGCTTAACCCGGGACCGCGAGCAGTTCTTC.

The V gene is TRBV29-1, the J gene TRBJ2-7; 9 bases match TRBD1. From germline, CDR1 is SQVTM and CDR2 ANQGSEA. This CDR3 has 13 amino acids. The ends lost 6 bases at V and 2 bases at J; junction bases unmatched: 5. Here the CDR3 reads CSVDTGGPYEQYF. The CDR3 region has the DNA TGCAGCGTGGATACAGGGGGCCCCTACGAGCAGTACTTC.

The V gene is TRBV7-9, the J gene TRBJ2-1; D might be TRBD2 (6 bases). Trimming stripped 10 bases from V and 8 bases from J, with 21 bases between. The V gene's germline CDR1 is SEHNR and CDR2 FQNEAQ (reference sequence). The length of the CDR3 is 14 residues. For the CDR3, the DNA is TGTGCCACCTCACCACGCCGGGGAGGAGATGAGCAGTTCTTC. It translates to CATSPRRGGDEQFF. The full variable domain, its missing parts supplied by reference TRBV7-9 and TRBJ2-1, is DTGVSQNPRHKITKRGQNVTFRCDPISEHNRLYWYRQTLGQGPEFLTYFQNEAQLEKSRLLSDRFSAERPKGSFSTLEIQRTEQGDSAMYLCATSPRRGGDEQFFGPGTRLTVL.